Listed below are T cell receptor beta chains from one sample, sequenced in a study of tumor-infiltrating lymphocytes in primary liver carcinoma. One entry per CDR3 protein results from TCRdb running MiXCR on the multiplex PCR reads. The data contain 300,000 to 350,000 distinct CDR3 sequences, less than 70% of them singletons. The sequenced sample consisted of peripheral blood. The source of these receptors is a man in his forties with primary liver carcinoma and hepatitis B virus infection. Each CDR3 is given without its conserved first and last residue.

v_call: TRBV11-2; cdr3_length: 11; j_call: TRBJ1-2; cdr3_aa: ASSLGSGDGYI
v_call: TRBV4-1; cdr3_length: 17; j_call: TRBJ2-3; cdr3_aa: ACSQDPERGQLEGDTQY
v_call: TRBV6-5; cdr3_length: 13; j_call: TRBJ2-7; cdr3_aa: ASKPWDSRTYQQY
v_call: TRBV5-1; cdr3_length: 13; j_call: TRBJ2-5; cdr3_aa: ASNWTGLGQETQY
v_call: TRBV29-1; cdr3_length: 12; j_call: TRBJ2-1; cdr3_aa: SVALAVSYNRQF
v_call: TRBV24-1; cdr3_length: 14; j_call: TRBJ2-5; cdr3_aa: ATSDFGLAGPETQY
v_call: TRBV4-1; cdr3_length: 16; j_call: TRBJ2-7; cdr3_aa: ASSQGLAGIRASYEQY
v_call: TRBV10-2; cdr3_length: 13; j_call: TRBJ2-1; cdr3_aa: ASSGPLVSTGEQF
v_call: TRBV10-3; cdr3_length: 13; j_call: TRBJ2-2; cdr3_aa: AITESRGATGELF
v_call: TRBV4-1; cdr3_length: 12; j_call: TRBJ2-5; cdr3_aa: ASSQEAGGETQY
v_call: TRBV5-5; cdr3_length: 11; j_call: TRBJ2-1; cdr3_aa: ASSSGGIREQF
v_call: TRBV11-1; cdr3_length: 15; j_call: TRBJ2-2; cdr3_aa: ASSRTGTFLNTGELF
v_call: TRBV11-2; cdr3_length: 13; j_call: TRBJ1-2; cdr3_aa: ASSSWGQEIYGYT
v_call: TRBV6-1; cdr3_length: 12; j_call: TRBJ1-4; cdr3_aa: ASSGAATNEKLF
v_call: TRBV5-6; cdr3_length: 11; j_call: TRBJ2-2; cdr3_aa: ASSLILTGELS
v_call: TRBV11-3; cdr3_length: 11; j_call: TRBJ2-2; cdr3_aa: ASSLGGYGELF
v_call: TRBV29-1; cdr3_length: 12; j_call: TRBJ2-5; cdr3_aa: SVALNRVGETQY
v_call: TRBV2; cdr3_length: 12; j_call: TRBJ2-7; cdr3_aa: ASSEGGSPYEQY
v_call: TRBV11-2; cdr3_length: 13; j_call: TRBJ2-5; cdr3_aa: AINSRTGRQETQY